This T cell receptor (beta chain) came from a study of blood T cell repertoires in COVID-19. About the research overall: Sample material is recorded as cDNA or gDNA derived from T cells, B-cell-depleted T cells, or PBMCs.

Per germline, CDR1 KGHDR and CDR2 SFDVKD. The CDR3 is 12 amino acids. Trimming took off 1 base at V and 6 bases at J, with 3 bases between the two ends. Enrolment of Seattle patients took place during active infection, and they were followed longitudinally. This clone was counted a single time. Only in-frame clones appear in the TCRdb table, and some are missing; sequencing was by immunoSEQ multiplex PCR. The repertoire holds some 150,000 clones, with 86% as singletons. The gene calls are TRBV24-1 and TRBJ1-5, with no clear D. The material sequenced was peripheral blood. This TCR came from a woman aged 55-70 years with COVID-19, enrolled during active disease. The DNA of the CDR3 is TGTGCCACCAGTGATTTCGGTCAGCCCCAGCATTTT. It specifies CATSDFGQPQHF.